This TCR beta chain is drawn from a study of T cells in Graves' hyperthyroidism and ophthalmopathy. Study conclusions and caveats: In the blood, most expanded thyroid clonotypes above 0.001 appeared as well. By a 13 V-J model, ophthalmopathy was set apart from stable hyperthyroidism.

For Graves' hyperthyroidism to be stable, ophthalmopathy could not progress within 18 months. Using RNA transcripts as the source, TCR beta CDR3 regions were amplified. HTBI primers were used for first-round RT-PCR of the TCR CDR3. MiXCR, run by TCRdb on the multiplex PCR reads, gives a single entry per CDR3 protein. The data show about 350,000 distinct CDR3 sequences, about 15% seen once. The CDR3 runs 14 residues. CDR1 and CDR2 from the germline V gene are LGHDT and YNNKEL (reference sequence). V was clipped by 0 bases and J by 4 bases, with 9 bases between them. In this sample, this clonotype turned up many times. Its antigen is undetermined.

This clonotype originated in a woman under 40 with Graves' hyperthyroidism. The genes are TRBV3-1 and TRBJ1-2; D not resolved. Sequenced input: blood. The CDR3 sequence: CASSQDPVAYGYTF. CDR3 in DNA: TGTGCCAGCAGCCAAGATCCAGTCGCCTATGGCTACACCTTC.